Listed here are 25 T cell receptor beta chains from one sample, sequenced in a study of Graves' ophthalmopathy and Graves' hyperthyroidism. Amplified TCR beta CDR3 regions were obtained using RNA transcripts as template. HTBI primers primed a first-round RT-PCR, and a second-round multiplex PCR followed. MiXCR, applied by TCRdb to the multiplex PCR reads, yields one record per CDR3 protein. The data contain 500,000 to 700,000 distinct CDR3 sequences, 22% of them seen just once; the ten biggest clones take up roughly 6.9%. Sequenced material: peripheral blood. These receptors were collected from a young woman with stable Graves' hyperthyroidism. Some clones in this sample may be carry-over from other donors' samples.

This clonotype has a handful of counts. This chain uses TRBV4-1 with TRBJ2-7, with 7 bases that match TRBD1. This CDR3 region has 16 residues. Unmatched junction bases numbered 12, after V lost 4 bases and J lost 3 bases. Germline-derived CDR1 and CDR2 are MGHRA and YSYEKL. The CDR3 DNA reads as TGCGCCAGCAGCCTTTCGAGGGCCCAGGGGGTCTACGAGCAGTACTTC. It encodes CASSLSRAQGVYEQYF.

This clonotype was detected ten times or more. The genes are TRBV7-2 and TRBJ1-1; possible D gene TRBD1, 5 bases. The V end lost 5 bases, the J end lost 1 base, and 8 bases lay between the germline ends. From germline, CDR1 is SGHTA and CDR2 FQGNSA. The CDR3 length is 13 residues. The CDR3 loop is CASSAQENTEAFF. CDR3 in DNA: TGTGCCAGCAGCGCACAGGAGAACACTGAAGCTTTCTTT.

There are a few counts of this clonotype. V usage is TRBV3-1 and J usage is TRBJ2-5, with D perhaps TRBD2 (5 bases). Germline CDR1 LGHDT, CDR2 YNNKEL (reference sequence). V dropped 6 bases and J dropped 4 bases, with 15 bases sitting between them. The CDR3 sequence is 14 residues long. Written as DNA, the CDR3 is TGTGCCAGCAGTTTCCACGGGGTTGGAGAGACCCAGTACTTC. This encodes CASSFHGVGETQYF.

The CDR3 sequence: CASSLSFTSNQPQHF. Here the CDR3 DNA reads TGTGCCAGCAGTTTATCTTTTACTAGCAATCAGCCCCAGCATTTT. V gene TRBV27 combines with J gene TRBJ1-5; D ambiguous. CDR3 length equals 15 residues. Germline V gene data show CDR1 as MNHEY and CDR2 as SMNVEV (reference sequence). Trimming took off 0 bases at V and 0 bases at J, with 6 bases between the two ends.

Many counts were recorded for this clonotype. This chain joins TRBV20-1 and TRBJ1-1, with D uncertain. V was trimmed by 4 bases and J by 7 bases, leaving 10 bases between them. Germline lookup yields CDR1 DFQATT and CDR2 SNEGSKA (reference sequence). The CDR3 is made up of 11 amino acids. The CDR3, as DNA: TGCAGTGCTAAGGGCGAAATTGAAGCTTTCTTT. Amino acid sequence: CSAKGEIEAFF.

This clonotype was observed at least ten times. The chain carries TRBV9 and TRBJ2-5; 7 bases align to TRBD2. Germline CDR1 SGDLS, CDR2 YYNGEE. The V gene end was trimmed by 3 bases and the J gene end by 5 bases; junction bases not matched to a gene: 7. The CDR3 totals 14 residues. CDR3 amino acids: CASSEGLLAETQYF. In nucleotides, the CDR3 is TGTGCCAGCAGCGAGGGACTATTAGCTGAGACCCAGTACTTC.

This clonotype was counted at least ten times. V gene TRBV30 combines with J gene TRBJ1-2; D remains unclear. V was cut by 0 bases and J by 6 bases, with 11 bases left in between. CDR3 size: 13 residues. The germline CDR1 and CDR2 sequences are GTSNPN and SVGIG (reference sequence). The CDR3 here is CAWSVRAVHGYTF. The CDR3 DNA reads TGTGCCTGGAGTGTAAGGGCAGTTCATGGCTACACCTTC.

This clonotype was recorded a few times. CDR3 in DNA: TGTGCCAGCAGCTTAGTCAGGGGGAGCGGCTACACCTTC. Protein product: CASSLVRGSGYTF. This chain connects TRBV7-2 to TRBJ1-2, with 7 bases aligning to TRBD1. CDR3 length equals 13 residues. V was clipped by 1 base and J by 8 bases; unmatched bases: 4. Germline V lookup: CDR1 SGHTA, CDR2 FQGNSA.

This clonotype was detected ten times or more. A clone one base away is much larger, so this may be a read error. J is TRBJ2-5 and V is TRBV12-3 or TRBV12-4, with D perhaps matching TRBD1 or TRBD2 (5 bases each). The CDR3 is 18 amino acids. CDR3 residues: CASSLSGLSTVGQETKYF. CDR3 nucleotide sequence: TGTGCCAGCAGCCTCAGTGGACTCTCAACTGTGGGGCAAGAGACCAAGTACTTC.

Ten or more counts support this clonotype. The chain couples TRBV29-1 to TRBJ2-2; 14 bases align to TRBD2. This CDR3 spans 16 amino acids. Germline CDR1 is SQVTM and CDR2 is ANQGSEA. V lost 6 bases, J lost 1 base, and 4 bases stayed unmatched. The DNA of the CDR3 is TGCAGCGTGATCGGACTAGCGGGAGGGAACACCGGGGAGCTGTTTTTT. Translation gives CSVIGLAGGNTGELFF.

CDR3 nucleotides: TGTGCCAGCAGTTTCCAAGACTATGGCTACACCTTC. Translating it yields CASSFQDYGYTF. The V call is TRBV28, the J call TRBJ1-2; D is unresolved. Germline V CDR1 and CDR2: MDHEN, SYDVKM. V shed 3 bases and J shed 3 bases, with 5 bases lying between them. The CDR3 is 12 residues long.

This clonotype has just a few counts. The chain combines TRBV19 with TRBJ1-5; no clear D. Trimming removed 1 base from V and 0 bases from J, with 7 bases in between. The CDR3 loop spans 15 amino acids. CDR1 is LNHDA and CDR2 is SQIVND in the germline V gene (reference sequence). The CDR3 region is CASSIVGYSNQPQHF. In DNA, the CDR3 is TGTGCCAGTAGTATAGTCGGGTATAGCAATCAGCCCCAGCATTTT.

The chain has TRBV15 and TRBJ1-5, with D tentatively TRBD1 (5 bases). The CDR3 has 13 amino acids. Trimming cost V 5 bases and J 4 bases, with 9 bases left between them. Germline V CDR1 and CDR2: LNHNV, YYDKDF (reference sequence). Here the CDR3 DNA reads TGTGCCACCAGCCGGGGACCGAATCAGCCCCAGCATTTT. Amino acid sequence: CATSRGPNQPQHF.

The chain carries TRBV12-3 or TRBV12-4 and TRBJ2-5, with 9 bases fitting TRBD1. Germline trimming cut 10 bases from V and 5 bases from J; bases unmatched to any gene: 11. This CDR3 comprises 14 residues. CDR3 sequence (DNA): TGTGCCACCTCCGGGACAGGGTTTAGGGAGACCCAGTACTTC. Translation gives CATSGTGFRETQYF.

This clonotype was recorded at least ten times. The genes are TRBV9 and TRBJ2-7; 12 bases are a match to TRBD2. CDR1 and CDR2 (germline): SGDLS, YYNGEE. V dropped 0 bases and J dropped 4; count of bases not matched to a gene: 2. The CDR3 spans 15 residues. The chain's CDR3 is CASSVVGLAGYEQYF. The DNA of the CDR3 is TGTGCCAGCAGCGTAGTAGGACTAGCGGGGTACGAGCAGTACTTC.

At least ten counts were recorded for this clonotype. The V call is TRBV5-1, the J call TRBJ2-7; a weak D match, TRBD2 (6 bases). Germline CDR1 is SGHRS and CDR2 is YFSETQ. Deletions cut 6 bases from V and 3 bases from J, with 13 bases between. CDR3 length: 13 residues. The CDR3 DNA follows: TGCGCCAGCACCGCGGGGCCGCACTACGAGCAGTACTTC. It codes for CASTAGPHYEQYF.

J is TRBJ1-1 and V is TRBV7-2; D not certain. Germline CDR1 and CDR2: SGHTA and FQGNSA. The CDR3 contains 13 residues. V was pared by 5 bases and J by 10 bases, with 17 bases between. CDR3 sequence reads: CASSPRGRGVAFF. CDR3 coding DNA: TGTGCCAGCAGCCCAAGAGGTCGAGGCGTAGCTTTCTTT.

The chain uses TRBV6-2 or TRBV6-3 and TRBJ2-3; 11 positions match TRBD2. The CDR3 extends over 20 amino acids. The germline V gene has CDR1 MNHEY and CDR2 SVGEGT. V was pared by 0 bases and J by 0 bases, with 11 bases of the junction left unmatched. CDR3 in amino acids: CASSYSRAPRTSGSTDTQYF. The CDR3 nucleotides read TGTGCCAGCAGTTACTCTAGGGCCCCTCGGACTAGCGGGAGCACAGATACGCAGTATTTT.

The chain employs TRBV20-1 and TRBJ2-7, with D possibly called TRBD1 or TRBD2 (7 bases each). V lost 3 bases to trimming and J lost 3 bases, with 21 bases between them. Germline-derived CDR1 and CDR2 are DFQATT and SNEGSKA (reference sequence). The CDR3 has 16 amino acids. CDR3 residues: CSARGQGGRAYYEQYF. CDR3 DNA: TGCAGTGCTAGGGGGCAGGGGGGGAGAGCTTACTACGAGCAGTACTTC.

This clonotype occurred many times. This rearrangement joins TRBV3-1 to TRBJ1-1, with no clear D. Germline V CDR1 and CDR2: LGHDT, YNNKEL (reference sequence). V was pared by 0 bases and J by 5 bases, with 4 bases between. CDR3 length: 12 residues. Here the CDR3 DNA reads TGTGCCAGCAGCCAAGACGGTACTGAAGCTTTCTTT. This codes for CASSQDGTEAFF.

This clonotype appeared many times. CDR3 sequence: CASSLVGTPNSPLHF. CDR3 DNA sequence: TGTGCCAGCAGCTTAGTCGGGACACCTAATTCACCCCTCCACTTT. The chain carries TRBV11-2 and TRBJ1-6; D perhaps matches TRBD1 (6 bases). This CDR3 spans 15 amino acids. V was cut by 1 base and J by 6 bases, with 10 bases left in between. The V gene's germline CDR1 is SGHAT and CDR2 FQNNGV.

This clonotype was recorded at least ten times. CDR3 DNA sequence: TGCAGTGCTAGAGAGGGGGCAAAAGAGACCCAGTACTTC. Translating it yields CSAREGAKETQYF. The genes are TRBV20-1 and TRBJ2-5; perhaps TRBD1 as D (6 bases). The V gene lost 0 bases and the J gene lost 3 bases, with 8 bases spanning the gap. Germline CDR1 reads DFQATT; CDR2 reads SNEGSKA (reference sequence). The CDR3 covers 13 residues.

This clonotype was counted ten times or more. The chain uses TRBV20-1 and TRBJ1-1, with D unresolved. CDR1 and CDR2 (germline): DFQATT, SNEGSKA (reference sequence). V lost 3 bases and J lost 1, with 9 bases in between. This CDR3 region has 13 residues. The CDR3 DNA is TGCAGTGCTAGTTGGCAGCCGAACACTGAAGCTTTCTTT. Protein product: CSASWQPNTEAFF.

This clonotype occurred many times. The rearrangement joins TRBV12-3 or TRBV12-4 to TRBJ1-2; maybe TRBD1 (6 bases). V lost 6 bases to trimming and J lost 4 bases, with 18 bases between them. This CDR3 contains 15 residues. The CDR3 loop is CASSPQLGTSYGYTF. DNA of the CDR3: TGTGCCAGCAGCCCGCAACTTGGGACAAGCTATGGCTACACCTTC.

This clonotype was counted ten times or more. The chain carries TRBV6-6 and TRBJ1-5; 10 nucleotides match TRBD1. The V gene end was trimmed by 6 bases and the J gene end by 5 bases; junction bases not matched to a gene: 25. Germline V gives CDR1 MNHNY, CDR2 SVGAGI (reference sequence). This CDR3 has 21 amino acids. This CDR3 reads CASRTIIRTGGIDERDQPQHF. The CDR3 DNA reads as TGTGCCAGCAGGACGATAATCCGGACAGGGGGAATTGATGAGAGGGATCAGCCCCAGCATTTT.